The sequence of this T cell receptor (beta chain) was determined in a study of CD8 T cells in Susac syndrome. The germline gives CDR1 SEHNR, CDR2 FQNEAQ (reference sequence). V lost 5 bases and J 8 bases, leaving 10 bases between the germline ends. CDR3 length equals 12 residues. The RNA input was 0.5 to 1 ug, and it was reverse transcribed with random hexamers. TCRdb re-called the immunoSEQ multiplex PCR reads through MiXCR, storing one row per CDR3 protein. The sample gives about 130,000 distinct CDR3 sequences, more than 90% of which show up once; about 0.2% is in the top ten. The sample taken for sequencing was CD8+ T cells from PBMCs. The TCR originated in a human donor with Susac syndrome. V gene TRBV7-9 combines with J gene TRBJ2-4, with D perhaps given as TRBD1 or TRBD2 (5 bases each). The CDR3 DNA sequence: TGTGCCAGCAGCAGCCGGGGCGACATTCAGTACTTC. The encoded protein is CASSSRGDIQYF.